This TCR beta chain was observed in a study of T cells after yellow fever vaccination. The table lists this clonotype with many counts. Its antigen remains unidentified. CDR1 is SEHNR and CDR2 is FQNEAQ in the germline V gene (reference sequence). This CDR3 has 12 amino acids. V gave up 11 bases and J gave up 5 bases, with 14 bases separating them. Study-level points and caveats: One caveat is that FACS-sorted repertoires could contain abundant clonotypes contaminating from the bulk population.

TCRdb passed the 5' RACE reads through MiXCR, listing each CDR3 protein once. The table has around 310,000 distinct CDR3 sequences, 3.6% seen once. The source was PBMCs, collected on the day of the yellow fever booster vaccination. The receptor's source is a man between 18 and 35 years old who received the YFV17D yellow fever vaccine. V is TRBV7-9 and J is TRBJ2-3; tentatively, D is TRBD2 (7 bases). The CDR3 sequence is CAAGGTRDTQYF. The DNA of the CDR3 is TGTGCCGCCGGGGGGACACGAGATACGCAGTATTTT. Using reference TRBV7-9 and TRBJ2-3 for the parts outside the CDR3, the full variable domain is DTGVSQNPRHKITKRGQNVTFRCDPISEHNRLYWYRQTLGQGPEFLTYFQNEAQLEKSRLLSDRFSAERPKGSFSTLEIQRTEQGDSAMYLCAAGGTRDTQYFGPGTRLTVL.